Sequencing of this T cell receptor (beta chain) was carried out in a study of shared clonotypes between healthy human individuals. Study background: Contributing individuals were a couple of females and three males aged 18 to 49. Study-wide results and limits: Sequencing depth was expected to influence donor clonotype sharing.

The genomic DNA of each subset was split evenly across several immunoSEQ plates. TCRdb keeps only in-frame clones here, not all; method: immunoSEQ multiplex PCR. This repertoire shows about 600,000 clones, around 77% found once; its top ten account for approximately 12%. With regard to this clone: Antigen unknown.

Nashville, Tennessee was home to all donors, each a Caucasian adult. Germline V gene data show CDR1 as SGHTS and CDR2 as YDEGEE. The V end was cut by 2 bases, the J end by 5 bases, with 13 bases between. The CDR3 is made up of 14 amino acids. The material sequenced was PBMCs. This receptor was taken from a woman aged 40 to 55 in good health. Some clones in this sample may be carry-over from other donors' samples. This chain connects TRBV5-8 to TRBJ2-5; a weak D match, TRBD1 (5 bases). CDR3 loop: CASSFRGTGETQYF. In DNA, the CDR3 is TGTGCCAGCAGCTTTAGGGGCACCGGGGAGACCCAGTACTTC.